The next 27 T cell receptor beta chains were all read from a single sample in a study of T cells in Graves' hyperthyroidism and ophthalmopathy. RNA transcripts yielded amplified TCR beta CDR3 regions. During a first-round RT-PCR of the TCR CDR3, the HTBI primer set was used. TCRdb used MiXCR to reprocess the multiplex PCR reads, holding one entry per CDR3 protein. The sample lists hundreds of thousands of distinct CDR3 sequences, just under 45% occurring once. Input material: peripheral blood or thyroid tissue (not recorded which). The receptors originated from an adult man with Graves' disease, either hyperthyroidism or ophthalmopathy (not recorded which).

This clonotype was found many times. The chain couples TRBV7-9 to TRBJ1-2, with 7 bases matching TRBD1. V lost 5 bases to trimming and J lost 5 bases; unmatched junction nucleotides: 8. Per germline, CDR1 SEHNR and CDR2 FQNEAQ (reference sequence). The CDR3 runs 14 residues. DNA of the CDR3: TGTGCCAGCAGCGACCGGGGGACAGTATATGGCTACACCTTC. Protein product: CASSDRGTVYGYTF.

To note about this clonotype: This may be a read error: a much more frequent sequence differs by one nucleotide. The chain has TRBV19 and TRBJ1-5; 7 positions match TRBD1. This CDR3 is 14 amino acids long. After removal of 8 bases from V and 1 base from J, the junction contained 5 bases not matched to a gene. From germline, CDR1 is LNHDA and CDR2 SQIVND (reference sequence). CDR3 sequence reads: CASGGGQSNQPQHF. For the CDR3, the DNA is TGTGCCAGTGGTGGGGGACAGAGCAATCAGCCCCAGCATTTT.

This clonotype was seen only a few times. The V and J genes are TRBV7-2 and TRBJ2-2, with a possible D match to TRBD1 (5 bases). Germline assignment: CDR1 SGHTA and CDR2 FQGNSA. The CDR3 is made up of 17 amino acids. The ends were cut back, 4 bases at V and 7 bases at J, with 22 bases in the middle. The CDR3 DNA reads TGTGCCAGCAGCTCGCCCAGGGTATCGACGTTATTCGGGGAGCTGTTTTTT. The encoded protein is CASSSPRVSTLFGELFF. Complete variable domain (other parts from reference TRBV7-2 and TRBJ2-2): GAGVSQSPSNKVTEKGKDVELRCDPISGHTALYWYRQSLGQGLEFLIYFQGNSAPDKSGLPSDRFSAERTGGSVSTLTIQRTQQEDSAVYLCASSSPRVSTLFGELFFGEGSRLTVL.

Only a few counts were recorded for this clonotype. The J gene is TRBJ2-7, the V gene TRBV15; 12 bases align to TRBD1. J gave up 3 bases and V 0 bases, and 15 bases lay outside the gene matches. The CDR3 totals 20 residues. Germline V lookup: CDR1 LNHNV, CDR2 YYDKDF (reference sequence). As DNA, the CDR3 is TGTGCCACCAGCAGAGATGGGGACAGGGGGCACTCCGGCTATTTCTACGAGCAGTACTTC. As protein: CATSRDGDRGHSGYFYEQYF.

V usage is TRBV7-2 and J usage is TRBJ2-7, with 7 bases identical to TRBD2. This CDR3 has 15 amino acids. Germline trimming cut 5 bases from V and 4 bases from J; bases unmatched to any gene: 11. Germline lookup yields CDR1 SGHTA and CDR2 FQGNSA. Here the CDR3 DNA reads TGTGCCAGCAGCCTCACCCGGGAGGCCCATTACGAGCAGTACTTC. It yields the protein CASSLTREAHYEQYF.

The gene calls are TRBV5-8 and TRBJ1-6; 8 bases line up with TRBD1. V shed 4 bases and J 10 bases; nucleotides not matched to a gene: 10. This CDR3 region has 15 residues. Germline CDR1 SGHTS, CDR2 YDEGEE. CDR3 amino acids: CASSLQGASGSPLHF. For the CDR3, the DNA is TGTGCCAGCAGCCTGCAGGGGGCGTCTGGGTCACCCCTCCACTTT. The whole variable domain, filled in from reference TRBV5-8 and TRBJ1-6, reads EAGVTQSPTHLIKTRGQQATLRCSPISGHTSVYWYQQALGLGLQFLLWYDEGEERNRGNFPPRFSGRQFPNYSSELNVNALELEDSALYLCASSLQGASGSPLHFGNGTRLTVT.

V usage is TRBV30 and J usage is TRBJ1-1; D unresolved. CDR3 length equals 14 residues. Per the germline V gene, CDR1 is GTSNPN and CDR2 is SVGIG (reference sequence). Trimming cost V 6 bases and J 1 base, with 15 bases left between them. In nucleotides, the CDR3 is TGTGCCTGCCCCCGGTTGCGTGAGAACACTGAAGCTTTCTTT. As protein: CACPRLRENTEAFF. Based on the CDR3 plus reference TRBV30 and TRBJ1-1, the full variable domain is SQTIHQWPATLVQPVGSPLSLECTVEGTSNPNLYWYRQAAGRGLQLLFYSVGIGQISSEVPQNLSASRPQDRQFILSSKKLLLSDSGFYLCACPRLRENTEAFFGQGTRLTVV.

This chain links TRBV7-8 with TRBJ2-5, with TRBD2 matching over 8 bases. Germline CDR1 SGHVS, CDR2 FQNEAQ. CDR3 length equals 17 residues. The junction had 11 bases not matched to a gene; V was cut back by 1 base and J by 4 bases. In DNA, the CDR3 is TGTGCCAGCAGCTTAGTGGTTAGCGGGATTTTTGGAGAGACCCAGTACTTC. As protein: CASSLVVSGIFGETQYF. The full variable domain, in which reference TRBV7-8 and TRBJ2-5 provide the parts outside the CDR3, is GAGVSQSPRYKVAKRGQDVALRCDPISGHVSLFWYQQALGQGPEFLTYFQNEAQLDKSGLPSDRFFAERPEGSVSTLKIQRTQQEDSAVYLCASSLVVSGIFGETQYFGPGTRLLVL.

The CDR3 spells CASSLARSGNTIYF. The CDR3 DNA sequence: TGTGCCAGCAGCTTAGCTCGCTCTGGAAACACCATATATTTT. This chain joins TRBV7-9 and TRBJ1-3; no firm D call. V gave up 0 bases and J gave up 0 bases, with 3 bases separating them. The CDR3 has 14 amino acids. Germline V gene data show CDR1 as SEHNR and CDR2 as FQNEAQ (reference sequence).

This clonotype was counted a few times. The chain uses TRBV19 and TRBJ1-4, with TRBD1 matching 7 bases. Losses at the gene ends were 3 bases for V and 7 bases for J; bases not matched to a gene: 5. CDR1 LNHDA and CDR2 SQIVND come from the germline V gene (reference sequence). The CDR3 contains 14 residues. The CDR3 DNA sequence: TGTGCCAGTAGTATCAAGGGGGCCGGTGAAAAACTGTTTTTT. Residues: CASSIKGAGEKLFF.

There are a few counts of this clonotype. This chain uses TRBV2 with TRBJ1-2, with 8 bases aligning to TRBD1. V dropped 5 bases and J dropped 8; count of bases not matched to a gene: 10. Per the germline V gene, CDR1 is SNHLY and CDR2 is FYNNEI. CDR3 length: 14 residues. As DNA, the CDR3 is TGTGCCAGCAGTCTCCTGGACAGGGATGGCGGCTACACCTTC. Protein: CASSLLDRDGGYTF.

This clonotype has ten or more counts. V gene TRBV14 combines with J gene TRBJ1-6; D is perhaps TRBD1 (5 bases). V lost 2 bases to trimming and J lost 7 bases, with 15 bases between them. Per the germline V gene, CDR1 is SGHDN and CDR2 is FVKESK. The CDR3 is 16 amino acids. Here the CDR3 reads CASSQIMGVGNSPLHF. DNA for the CDR3: TGTGCCAGCAGCCAAATTATGGGGGTCGGGAATTCACCCCTCCACTTT.

This clonotype occurred a few times. This chain joins TRBV10-3 and TRBJ1-6, with 8 bases fitting TRBD1. The CDR3 loop spans 16 amino acids. Losses at the gene ends were 10 bases for V and 7 bases for J; bases not matched to a gene: 15. The germline gives CDR1 ENHRY, CDR2 SYGVKD. The CDR3 here is CASRKGQGTANSPLHF. The CDR3, as DNA: TGTGCCAGCCGAAAAGGACAGGGAACAGCAAATTCACCCCTCCACTTT.

This chain uses TRBV12-3 or TRBV12-4 with TRBJ1-5, with a possible D match to TRBD1 (6 bases). Trimming cost V 3 bases and J 7 bases, with 10 bases left between them. The CDR3 runs to 13 residues. The CDR3 is CASSFGGWQPQHF. The CDR3 coding sequence is TGTGCCAGCAGTTTTGGGGGCTGGCAGCCCCAGCATTTT.

For the CDR3, the DNA is TGTGCCAGCAGTAAAATGACAGCGAGCTCCTACGAGCAGTACTTC. It translates to CASSKMTASSYEQYF. V is TRBV2 and J is TRBJ2-7; possibly TRBD1 for D (5 bases). V was trimmed by 5 bases and J by 0 bases, leaving 14 bases between them. Germline CDR1 SNHLY, CDR2 FYNNEI. The CDR3 has 15 residues.

This clonotype was picked up many times. The chain uses TRBV20-1 and TRBJ1-1; TRBD1 aligns across 7 bases. Germline V gives CDR1 DFQATT, CDR2 SNEGSKA (reference sequence). CDR3 length: 16 amino acids. The J segment lost 3 bases and the V segment lost 3 bases, leaving 13 bases of the junction unmatched. CDR3 amino acids: CSASPWSGTEHTEAFF. As DNA, the CDR3 is TGCAGTGCTAGCCCTTGGTCCGGGACAGAACACACTGAAGCTTTCTTT.

This clonotype turned up a few times. The J gene is TRBJ1-6, the V gene TRBV25-1; TRBD1 is a possible D gene (6 bases). The V end was cut by 8 bases, the J end by 7 bases, with 15 bases between. There are 14 residues in the CDR3. From germline, CDR1 is MGHDK and CDR2 SYGVNS. CDR3 in amino acids: CASLSGQINSPLHF. DNA for the CDR3: TGTGCCAGCTTGTCCGGACAGATCAATTCACCCCTCCACTTT.

This chain links TRBV25-1 with TRBJ1-5; TRBD1 matches at 11 bases. CDR3 length: 16 amino acids. V was clipped by 6 bases and J by 7 bases; unmatched bases: 11. Germline assignment: CDR1 MGHDK and CDR2 SYGVNS. DNA for the CDR3: TGTGCCAGCAGGAAACGGACAGGGGGCGCGAGGCAGCCCCAGCATTTT. It is translated as CASRKRTGGARQPQHF.

This clonotype was detected many times. The chain joins TRBV9 to TRBJ1-4, with TRBD1 as a possible D gene (5 bases). The germline V and J ends were trimmed by 5 bases and 8 bases, with 10 bases remaining between them. Germline V gene sequence: CDR1 SGDLS, CDR2 YYNGEE. This CDR3 has 12 amino acids. The CDR3 spells CASSPEGEKLFF. As DNA, the CDR3 is TGTGCCAGCAGTCCCGAGGGGGAAAAACTGTTTTTT.

This clonotype was found a few times. The rearrangement joins TRBV7-9 to TRBJ1-2; D is unclear. The ends were cut back, 0 bases at V and 4 bases at J, with 15 bases in the middle. The CDR3 has 16 residues. Germline V gene data show CDR1 as SEHNR and CDR2 as FQNEAQ (reference sequence). The CDR3 is CASSLAGELTFYGYTF. Written as DNA, the CDR3 is TGTGCCAGCAGCTTAGCCGGTGAACTTACTTTCTATGGCTACACCTTC.

This clonotype was counted ten times or more. CDR3: CASSVSVNEKLFF. For the CDR3, the DNA is TGTGCCAGCAGTGTCTCAGTAAATGAAAAACTGTTTTTT. The chain is built from TRBV2 and TRBJ1-4; the D is unclear. This CDR3 is 13 amino acids long. Per the germline V gene, CDR1 is SNHLY and CDR2 is FYNNEI. V lost 4 bases, J lost 5 bases, and 8 bases lay in between.

The rearrangement uses TRBV7-6 and TRBJ1-1; D possibly corresponds to TRBD1 (6 bases). This CDR3 region has 15 residues. Germline V gene sequence: CDR1 SGHVS, CDR2 FNYEAQ. Trimming took off 5 bases at V and 1 base at J, with 14 bases between the two ends. This CDR3 reads CASSIFQGWNTEAFF. The CDR3 nucleotides are TGTGCCAGCAGCATATTTCAGGGGTGGAACACTGAAGCTTTCTTT.

This sequence joins TRBV25-1 and TRBJ2-5, with unresolved D. The J call may be in error: the DNA end matches TRBJ2-7 better. Germline loops: CDR1 MGHDK, CDR2 SYGVNS. This CDR3 spans 16 amino acids. This CDR3 reads CASSELRRRSPYEQYF. The CDR3 region has the DNA TGTGCCAGCAGTGAATTACGAAGGCGGTCTCCCTACGAGCAGTACTTC.

The rearrangement uses TRBV2 and TRBJ1-6, with D hard to call. V was cut by 6 bases and J by 8 bases, with 8 bases left in between. Germline-derived CDR1 and CDR2 are SNHLY and FYNNEI. The length of the CDR3 is 12 residues. The CDR3 coding sequence is TGTGCCAGCAGGCCCTGGGATTCACCCCTCCACTTT. It yields the protein CASRPWDSPLHF.

This clonotype was observed a handful of times. The chain has TRBV6-6 and TRBJ1-2, with D perhaps TRBD1 (6 bases). Germline CDR1 reads MNHNY; CDR2 reads SVGAGI (reference sequence). The CDR3 covers 14 residues. Trimming stripped 6 bases from V and 4 bases from J, with 15 bases between. The CDR3 sequence: CASSLDSGSYGYTF. DNA for the CDR3: TGTGCCAGCAGCTTGGACAGCGGGAGCTATGGCTACACCTTC.

This clonotype showed up many times. This chain uses TRBV7-8 with TRBJ1-5; the D gene is possibly TRBD1 (6 bases). This CDR3 has 14 amino acids. V shed 5 bases and J shed 2 bases, with 10 bases lying between them. Germline CDR1 is SGHVS and CDR2 is FQNEAQ. The CDR3 sequence: CASSTTGRNQPQHF. CDR3 in DNA: TGTGCCAGCAGCACTACAGGGCGCAATCAGCCCCAGCATTTT.

The J gene is TRBJ1-5, the V gene TRBV12-3 or TRBV12-4, with 8 positions matching TRBD1. V lost 6 bases, J lost 1 base, and 8 bases stayed unmatched. The CDR3 runs 16 residues. CDR3 in DNA: TGTGCCAGCAGCCTGAGGACAGGGTCGAGCAATCAGCCCCAGCATTTT. This gives the protein CASSLRTGSSNQPQHF.